The T cell receptor beta chain under discussion was sequenced for a study of tumor and adjacent non-tumor tissue in lung cancer. This CDR3 has 13 residues. Germline values: CDR1 GTSNPN, CDR2 SVGIG (reference sequence). RNA was extracted from bulk tissue without any cell sorting. Concerning this clonotype itself: No conserved phenylalanine or tryptophan is present at the end of the CDR3, so a read error is the likely explanation.

The library came from three nested PCR rounds adapted from ARM-PCR protocols. TCRdb called the multiplex PCR reads again in MiXCR, with one record for every CDR3 protein. This sample has tens of thousands of distinct CDR3 sequences; 50% to 60% occur once, and the top ten carry just over 20%. The sequence came from a man in his fifties with non-small cell lung cancer. J is TRBJ2-5 and V is TRBV30, with D unresolved. The sequenced sample consisted of lung tumor tissue. As DNA, the CDR3 is TGTACCTGGAGTCGTAGCAGTCGGGAGACCCAGTACCTC. The encoded protein is CTWSRSSRETQYL.